This TCR beta chain was sequenced in a study of post-analysis software for immune sequencing data. Prepared TCR beta cDNA libraries contained unique molecular identifiers. TCRdb processed the PCR reads anew with MiXCR; each CDR3 protein has one entry. This table has 150,000 to 200,000 distinct CDR3 sequences, 35% to 40% appearing once. Per the germline V gene, CDR1 is DFQATT and CDR2 is SNEGSKA (reference sequence). The CDR3 consists of 15 residues. With V trimmed by 0 bases and J by 7 bases, 9 bases remained unmatched. This TCR derives from a girl under 18 with multiple sclerosis. Material: blood, obtained after autologous hematopoietic stem cell transplantation. This chain uses TRBV20-1 with TRBJ2-3, with TRBD2 identical over 8 bases. The CDR3 protein is CSARDSQRGTHTQYF. In DNA form, the CDR3 reads TGCAGTGCTAGAGATTCTCAGCGGGGGACCCATACGCAGTATTTT.